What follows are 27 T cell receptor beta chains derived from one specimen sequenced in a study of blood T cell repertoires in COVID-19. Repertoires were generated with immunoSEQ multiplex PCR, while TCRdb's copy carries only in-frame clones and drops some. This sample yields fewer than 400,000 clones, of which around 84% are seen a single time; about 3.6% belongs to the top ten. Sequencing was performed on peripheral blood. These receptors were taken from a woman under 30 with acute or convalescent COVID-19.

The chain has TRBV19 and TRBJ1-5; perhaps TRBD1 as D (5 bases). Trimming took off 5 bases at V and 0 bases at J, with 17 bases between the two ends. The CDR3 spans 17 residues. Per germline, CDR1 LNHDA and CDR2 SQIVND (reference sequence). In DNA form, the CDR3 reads TGTGCCAGTAGTCCCCAAGACCAGGGACTTAGCAATCAGCCCCAGCATTTT. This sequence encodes CASSPQDQGLSNQPQHF.

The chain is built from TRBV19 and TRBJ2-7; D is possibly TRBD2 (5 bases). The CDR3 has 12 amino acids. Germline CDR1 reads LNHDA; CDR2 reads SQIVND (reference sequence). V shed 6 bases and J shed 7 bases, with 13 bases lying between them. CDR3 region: CASSPGSGEQYF. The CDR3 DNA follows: TGTGCCAGTAGCCCCGGTTCGGGGGAGCAGTACTTC. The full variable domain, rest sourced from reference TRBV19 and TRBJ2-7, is DGGITQSPKYLFRKEGQNVTLSCEQNLNHDAMYWYRQDPGQGLRLIYYSQIVNDFQKGDIAEGYSVSREKKESFPLTVTSAQKNPTAFYLCASSPGSGEQYFGPGTRLTVT.

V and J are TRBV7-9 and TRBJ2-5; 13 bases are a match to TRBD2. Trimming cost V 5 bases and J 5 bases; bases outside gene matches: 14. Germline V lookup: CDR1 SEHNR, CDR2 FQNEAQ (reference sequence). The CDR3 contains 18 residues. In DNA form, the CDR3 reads TGTGCCAGCAGCACGGGACTAGCGGGAAAGCCCGCGGGGGAGACCCAGTACTTC. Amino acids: CASSTGLAGKPAGETQYF.

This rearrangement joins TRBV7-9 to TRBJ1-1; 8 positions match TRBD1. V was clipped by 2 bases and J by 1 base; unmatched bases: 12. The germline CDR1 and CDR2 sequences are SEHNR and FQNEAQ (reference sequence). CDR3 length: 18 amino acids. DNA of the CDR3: TGTGCCAGCAGCTTAAACAGGGGGATGGATTTTGGGAACACTGAAGCTTTCTTT. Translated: CASSLNRGMDFGNTEAFF.

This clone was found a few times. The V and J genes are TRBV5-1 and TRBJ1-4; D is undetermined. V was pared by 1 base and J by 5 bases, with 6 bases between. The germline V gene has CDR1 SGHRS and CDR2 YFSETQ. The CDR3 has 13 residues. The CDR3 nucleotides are TGCGCCAGCAGCTTGTCGGAGAATGAAAAACTGTTTTTT. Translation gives CASSLSENEKLFF.

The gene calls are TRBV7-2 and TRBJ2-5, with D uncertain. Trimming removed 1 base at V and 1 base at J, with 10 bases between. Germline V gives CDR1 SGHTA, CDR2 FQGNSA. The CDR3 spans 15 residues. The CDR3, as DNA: TGTGCCAGCAGCTTAGTTGTTCAGGTCCAAGAGACCCAGTACTTC. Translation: CASSLVVQVQETQYF. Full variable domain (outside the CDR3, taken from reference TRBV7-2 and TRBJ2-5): GAGVSQSPSNKVTEKGKDVELRCDPISGHTALYWYRQSLGQGLEFLIYFQGNSAPDKSGLPSDRFSAERTGGSVSTLTIQRTQQEDSAVYLCASSLVVQVQETQYFGPGTRLLVL.

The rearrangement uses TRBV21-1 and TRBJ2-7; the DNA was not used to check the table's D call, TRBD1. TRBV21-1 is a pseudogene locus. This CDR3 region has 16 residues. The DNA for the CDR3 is TGTGCCAGCAGCGCGTCAGGGGCGCTCGACTGGTACGAGCAGTACTTC. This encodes CASSASGALDWYEQYF.

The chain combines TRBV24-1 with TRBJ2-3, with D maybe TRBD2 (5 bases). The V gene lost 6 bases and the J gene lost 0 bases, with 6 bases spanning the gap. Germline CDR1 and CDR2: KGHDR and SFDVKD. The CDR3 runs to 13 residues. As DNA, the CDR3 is TGTGCCACCAGTCGGACTAGCACAGATACGCAGTATTTT. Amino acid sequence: CATSRTSTDTQYF.

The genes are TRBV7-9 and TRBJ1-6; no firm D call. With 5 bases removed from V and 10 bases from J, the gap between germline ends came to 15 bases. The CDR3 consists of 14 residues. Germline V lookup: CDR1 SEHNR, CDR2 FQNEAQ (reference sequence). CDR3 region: CASSPPRGGSPLHF. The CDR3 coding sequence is TGTGCCAGCAGCCCCCCCCGCGGCGGGTCACCCCTCCACTTT.

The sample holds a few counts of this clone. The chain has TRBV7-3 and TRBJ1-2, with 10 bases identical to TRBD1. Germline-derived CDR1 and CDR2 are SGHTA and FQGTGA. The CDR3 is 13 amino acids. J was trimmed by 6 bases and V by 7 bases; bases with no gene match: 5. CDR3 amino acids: CASNLGTGDGYTF. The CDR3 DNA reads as TGTGCCAGCAACTTGGGGACAGGGGATGGCTACACCTTC.

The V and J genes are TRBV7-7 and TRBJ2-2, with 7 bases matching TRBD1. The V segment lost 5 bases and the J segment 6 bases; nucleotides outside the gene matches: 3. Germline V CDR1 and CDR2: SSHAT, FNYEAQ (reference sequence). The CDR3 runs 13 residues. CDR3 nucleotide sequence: TGTGCCAGCAGCCGCCAGGGGGCCGGGGAGCTGTTTTTT. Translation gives CASSRQGAGELFF.

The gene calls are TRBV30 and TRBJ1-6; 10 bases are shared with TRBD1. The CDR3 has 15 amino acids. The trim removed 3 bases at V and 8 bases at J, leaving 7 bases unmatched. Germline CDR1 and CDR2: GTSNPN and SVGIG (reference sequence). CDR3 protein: CAWSSKTGGHSPLHF. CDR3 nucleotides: TGTGCCTGGAGCAGCAAGACAGGGGGCCATTCACCCCTCCACTTT.

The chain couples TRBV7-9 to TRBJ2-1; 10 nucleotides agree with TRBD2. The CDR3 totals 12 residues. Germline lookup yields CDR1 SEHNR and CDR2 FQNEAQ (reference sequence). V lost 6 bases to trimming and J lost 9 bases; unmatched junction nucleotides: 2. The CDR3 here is CASRVAGGEQFF. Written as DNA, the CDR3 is TGTGCCAGCAGGGTAGCGGGAGGTGAGCAGTTCTTC. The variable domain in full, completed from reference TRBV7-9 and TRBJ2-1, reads DTGVSQNPRHKITKRGQNVTFRCDPISEHNRLYWYRQTLGQGPEFLTYFQNEAQLEKSRLLSDRFSAERPKGSFSTLEIQRTEQGDSAMYLCASRVAGGEQFFGPGTRLTVL.

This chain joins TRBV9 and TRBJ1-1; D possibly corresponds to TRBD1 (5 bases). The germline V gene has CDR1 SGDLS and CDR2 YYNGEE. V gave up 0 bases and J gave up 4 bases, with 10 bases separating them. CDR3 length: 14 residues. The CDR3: CASSVDAGVTEAFF. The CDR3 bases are TGTGCCAGCAGCGTAGACGCGGGGGTCACTGAAGCTTTCTTT.

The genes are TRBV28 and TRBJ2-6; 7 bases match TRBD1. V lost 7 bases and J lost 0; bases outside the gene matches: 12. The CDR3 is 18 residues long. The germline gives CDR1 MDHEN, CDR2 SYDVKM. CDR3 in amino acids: CASISWDSTFSGANVLTF. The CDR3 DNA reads TGTGCCAGCATCTCCTGGGACAGTACCTTCTCTGGGGCCAACGTCCTGACTTTC.

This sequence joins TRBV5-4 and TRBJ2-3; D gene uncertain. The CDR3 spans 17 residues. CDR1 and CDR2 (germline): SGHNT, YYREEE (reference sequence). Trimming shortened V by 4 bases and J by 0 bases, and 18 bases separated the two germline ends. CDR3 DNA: TGTGCCAGCAGCCCCTTCCCTGAGGTTACTAGCACAGATACGCAGTATTTT. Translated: CASSPFPEVTSTDTQYF.

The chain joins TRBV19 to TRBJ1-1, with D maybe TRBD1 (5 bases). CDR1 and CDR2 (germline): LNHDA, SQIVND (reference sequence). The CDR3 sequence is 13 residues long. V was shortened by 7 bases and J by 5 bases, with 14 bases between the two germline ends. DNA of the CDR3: TGTGCCAGTATTATCCGGGAGGGGACTGAAGCTTTCTTT. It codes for CASIIREGTEAFF.

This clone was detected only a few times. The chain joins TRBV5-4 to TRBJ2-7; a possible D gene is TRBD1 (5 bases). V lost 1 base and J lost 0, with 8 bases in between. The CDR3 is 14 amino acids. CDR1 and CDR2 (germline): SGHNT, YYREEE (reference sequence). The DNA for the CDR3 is TGTGCCAGCAGCTTGCAGGGCCCCTCCTACGAGCAGTACTTC. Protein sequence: CASSLQGPSYEQYF.

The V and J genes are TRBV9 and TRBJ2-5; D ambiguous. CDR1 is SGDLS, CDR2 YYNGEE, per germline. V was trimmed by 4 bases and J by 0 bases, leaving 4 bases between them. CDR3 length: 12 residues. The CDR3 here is CASSPYQETQYF. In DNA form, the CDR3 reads TGTGCCAGCAGCCCGTACCAAGAGACCCAGTACTTC. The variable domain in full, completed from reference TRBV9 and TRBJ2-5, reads DSGVTQTPKHLITATGQRVTLRCSPRSGDLSVYWYQQSLDQGLQFLIQYYNGEERAKGNILERFSAQQFPDLHSELNLSSLELGDSALYFCASSPYQETQYFGPGTRLLVL.

CDR3 sequence: CASSSSLNSPLHF. CDR3 in DNA: TGTGCCAGCAGTTCTTCCCTTAATTCACCCCTCCACTTT. V and J are TRBV6-5 and TRBJ1-6; D unresolved. Germline V gene sequence: CDR1 MNHEY, CDR2 SVGAGI. This CDR3 has 13 amino acids. Trimming removed 4 bases from V and 6 bases from J, with 7 bases in between.

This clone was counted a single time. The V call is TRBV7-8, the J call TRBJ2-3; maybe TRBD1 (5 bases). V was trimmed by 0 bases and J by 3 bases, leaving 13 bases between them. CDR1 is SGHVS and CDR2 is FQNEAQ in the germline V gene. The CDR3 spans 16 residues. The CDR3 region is CASSLAGSGLTDTQYF. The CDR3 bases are TGTGCCAGCAGCTTAGCTGGTTCAGGGTTAACAGATACGCAGTATTTT.

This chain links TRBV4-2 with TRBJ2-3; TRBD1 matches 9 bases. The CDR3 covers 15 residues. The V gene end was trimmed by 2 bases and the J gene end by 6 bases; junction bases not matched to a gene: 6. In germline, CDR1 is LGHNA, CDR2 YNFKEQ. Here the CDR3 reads CASSQTSTGGDTQYF. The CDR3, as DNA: TGTGCCAGCAGCCAAACCTCGACAGGGGGGGATACGCAGTATTTT.

The CDR3 DNA sequence: TGTGCCAGTAGTATAGGACTAGCGGGAGGGCCAACTGAGCAGTACTTC. It encodes CASSIGLAGGPTEQYF. V and J are TRBV19 and TRBJ2-7, with 14 bases identical to TRBD2. The CDR3 runs to 16 residues. Germline V gives CDR1 LNHDA, CDR2 SQIVND (reference sequence). With V trimmed by 1 base and J by 7 bases, 6 bases remained unmatched.

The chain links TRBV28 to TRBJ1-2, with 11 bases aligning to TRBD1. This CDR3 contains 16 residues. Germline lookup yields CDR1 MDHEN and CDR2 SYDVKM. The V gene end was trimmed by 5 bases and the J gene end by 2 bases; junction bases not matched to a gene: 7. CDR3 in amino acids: CASSPGQGAGNYGYTF. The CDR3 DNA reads TGTGCCAGCAGTCCCGGACAGGGGGCTGGGAACTATGGCTACACCTTC.

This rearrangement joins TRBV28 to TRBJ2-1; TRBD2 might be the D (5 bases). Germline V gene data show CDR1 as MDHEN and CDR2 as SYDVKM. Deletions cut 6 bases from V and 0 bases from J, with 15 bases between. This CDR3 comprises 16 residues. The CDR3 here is CASSPPLGSSYNEQFF. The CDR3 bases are TGTGCCAGCAGCCCACCCCTAGGGAGCTCCTACAATGAGCAGTTCTTC.

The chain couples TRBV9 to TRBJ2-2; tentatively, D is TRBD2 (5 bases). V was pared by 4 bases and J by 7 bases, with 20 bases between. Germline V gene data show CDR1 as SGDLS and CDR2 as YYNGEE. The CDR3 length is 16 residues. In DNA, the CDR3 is TGTGCCAGCAGCCCGACACCGGGATATGGAAACGGGGAGCTGTTTTTT. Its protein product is CASSPTPGYGNGELFF.

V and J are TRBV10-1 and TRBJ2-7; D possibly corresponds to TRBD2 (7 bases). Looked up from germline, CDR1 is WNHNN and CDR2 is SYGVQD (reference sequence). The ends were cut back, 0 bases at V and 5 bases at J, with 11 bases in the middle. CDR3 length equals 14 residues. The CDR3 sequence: CASSESRGANEQYF. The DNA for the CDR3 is TGCGCCAGCAGTGAGTCCCGGGGGGCGAACGAGCAGTACTTC.